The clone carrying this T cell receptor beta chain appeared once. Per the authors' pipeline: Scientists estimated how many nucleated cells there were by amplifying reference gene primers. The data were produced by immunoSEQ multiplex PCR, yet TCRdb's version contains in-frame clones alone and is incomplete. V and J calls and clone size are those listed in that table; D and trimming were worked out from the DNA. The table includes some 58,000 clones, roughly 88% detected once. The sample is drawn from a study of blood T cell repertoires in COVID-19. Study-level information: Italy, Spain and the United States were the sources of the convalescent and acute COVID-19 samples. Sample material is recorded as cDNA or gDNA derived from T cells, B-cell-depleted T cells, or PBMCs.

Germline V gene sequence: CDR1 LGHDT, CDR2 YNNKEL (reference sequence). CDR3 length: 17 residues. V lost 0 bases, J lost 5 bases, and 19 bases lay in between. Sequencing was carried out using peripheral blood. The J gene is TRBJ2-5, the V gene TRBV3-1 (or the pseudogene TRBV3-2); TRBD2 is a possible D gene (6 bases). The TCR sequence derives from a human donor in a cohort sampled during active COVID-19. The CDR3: CASSQEPVGGVRETQYF. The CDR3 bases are TGTGCCAGCAGCCAAGAGCCTGTTGGAGGGGTGAGGGAGACCCAGTACTTC.